This T cell receptor (beta chain) derives from a study of cytomegalovirus exposure and HLA in healthy donors. In the study overall: In an earlier analysis, around 120 million unique TCR beta sequences were found from some 180 million T cells. General study findings and limits: Reports credit the classifier with highly specific, highly sensitive diagnosis of cytomegalovirus status.

Researchers ran the PCR with 60 Vbeta and 13 Jbeta primers. Repertoires were generated with immunoSEQ multiplex PCR, while TCRdb's copy carries only in-frame clones and drops some. The sample shows about 94,000 clones, around 8% of them seen only once. The CDR3 totals 12 residues. V was pared by 1 base and J by 7 bases, with 8 bases between. Per the germline V gene, CDR1 is SGHRS and CDR2 is YFSETQ. Note on this clone: What it binds is unknown.

The clonotype was recovered from a man aged 45-65 years in good health and CMV-seronegative. The sequenced sample consisted of PBMCs. This chain uses TRBV5-1 with TRBJ1-1, with D unclear. For the CDR3, the DNA is TGCGCCAGCAGCTTGTACCCGAGTGAAGCTTTCTTT. This sequence encodes CASSLYPSEAFF.